This T cell receptor (beta chain) comes out of a study of blood T cell repertoires in COVID-19. The V end was cut by 1 base, the J end by 10 bases, with 15 bases between. The CDR3 runs 15 residues. CDR1 is SGDLS and CDR2 is YYNGEE in the germline V gene. This clone occurred a few times. In the authors' methods: Counts of nucleated cells, estimated from reference gene primer amplification, were obtained. Only in-frame clones appear in the TCRdb table, and some are missing; sequencing was by immunoSEQ multiplex PCR. That table supplies the V and J calls and clone size; D and trimming were determined from the DNA. The repertoire consists of 250,000 to 350,000 clones, with around 84% occurring once and the leading ten covering less than 11%. Study members were between about 18 and 89 years old and lived in 24 US regions. Donors were grouped by their self-reported clinical history. Two negative PCRs, clearance, or symptom resolution were required of recovered Cohort 3 donors.

Sequenced input: PBMCs or T cells enriched from blood (not recorded which). The chain employs TRBV9 and TRBJ1-6; no firm D call. This TCR was recovered from a woman under 30 who had recovered from COVID-19. The CDR3 sequence is CASSVTESGLSPLHF. The CDR3 region has the DNA TGTGCCAGCAGCGTAACGGAATCGGGGTTGTCACCCCTCCACTTT.